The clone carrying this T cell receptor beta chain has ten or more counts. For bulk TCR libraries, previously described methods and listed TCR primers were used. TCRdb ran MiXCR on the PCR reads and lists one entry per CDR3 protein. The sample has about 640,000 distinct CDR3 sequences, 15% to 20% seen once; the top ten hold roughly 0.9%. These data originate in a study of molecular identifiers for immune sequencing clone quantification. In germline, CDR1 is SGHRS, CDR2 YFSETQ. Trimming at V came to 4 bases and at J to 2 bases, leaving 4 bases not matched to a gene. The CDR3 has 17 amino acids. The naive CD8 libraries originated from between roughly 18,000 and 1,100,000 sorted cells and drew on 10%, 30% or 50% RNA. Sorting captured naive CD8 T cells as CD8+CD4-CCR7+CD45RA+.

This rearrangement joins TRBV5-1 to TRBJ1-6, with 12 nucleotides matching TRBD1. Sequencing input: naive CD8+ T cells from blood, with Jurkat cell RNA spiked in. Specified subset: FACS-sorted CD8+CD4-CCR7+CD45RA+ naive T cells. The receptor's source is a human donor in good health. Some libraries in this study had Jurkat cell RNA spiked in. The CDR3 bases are TGCGCCAGCAGCAGGGGACAGGGGGCCACCTATAATTCACCCCTCCACTTT. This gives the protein CASSRGQGATYNSPLHF.